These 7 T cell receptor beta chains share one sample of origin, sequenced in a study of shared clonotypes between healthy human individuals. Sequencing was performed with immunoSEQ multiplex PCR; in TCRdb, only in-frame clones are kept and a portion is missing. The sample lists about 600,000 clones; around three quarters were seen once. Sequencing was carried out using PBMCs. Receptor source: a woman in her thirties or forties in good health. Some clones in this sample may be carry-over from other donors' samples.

The CDR3 sequence: CASSFQGAYYEQYF. The CDR3 nucleotides are TGTGCCAGCAGTTTCCAGGGGGCTTACTACGAGCAGTACTTC. V gene TRBV6-5 combines with J gene TRBJ2-7, with 8 bases that match TRBD1. This CDR3 contains 14 residues. Germline CDR1 MNHEY, CDR2 SVGAGI. The ends lost 4 bases at V and 3 bases at J; junction bases unmatched: 5.

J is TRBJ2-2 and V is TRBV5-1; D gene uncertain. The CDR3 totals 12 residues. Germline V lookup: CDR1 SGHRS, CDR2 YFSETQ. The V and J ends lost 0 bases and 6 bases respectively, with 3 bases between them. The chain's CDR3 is CASSLVAGELFF. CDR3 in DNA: TGCGCCAGCAGCTTGGTGGCCGGGGAGCTGTTTTTT.

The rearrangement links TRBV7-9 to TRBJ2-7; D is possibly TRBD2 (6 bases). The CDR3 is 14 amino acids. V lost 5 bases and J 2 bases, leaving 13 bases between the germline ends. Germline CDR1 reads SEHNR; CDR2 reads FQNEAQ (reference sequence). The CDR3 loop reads CASSLSGSPYEQYF. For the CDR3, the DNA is TGTGCCAGCAGCCTCTCCGGGAGCCCCTACGAGCAGTACTTC.

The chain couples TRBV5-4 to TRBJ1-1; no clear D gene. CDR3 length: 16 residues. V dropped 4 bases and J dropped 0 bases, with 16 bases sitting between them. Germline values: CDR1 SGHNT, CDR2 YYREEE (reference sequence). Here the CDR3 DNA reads TGTGCCAGCAGCCTCTGGGCTGGAACAATGAACACTGAAGCTTTCTTT. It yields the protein CASSLWAGTMNTEAFF.

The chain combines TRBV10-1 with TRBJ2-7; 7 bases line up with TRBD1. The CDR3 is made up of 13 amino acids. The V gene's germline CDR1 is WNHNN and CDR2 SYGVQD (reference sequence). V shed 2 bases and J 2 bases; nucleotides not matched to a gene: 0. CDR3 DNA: TGCGCCAGCAGTGAGACAGGGGCCTACGAGCAGTACTTC. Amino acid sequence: CASSETGAYEQYF.

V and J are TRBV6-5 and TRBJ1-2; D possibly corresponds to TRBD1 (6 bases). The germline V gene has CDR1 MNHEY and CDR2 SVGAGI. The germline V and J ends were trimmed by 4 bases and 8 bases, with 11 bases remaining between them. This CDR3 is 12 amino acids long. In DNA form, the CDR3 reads TGTGCCAGCAGTTCGGGGGGCAGGGGCTACACCTTC. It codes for CASSSGGRGYTF.

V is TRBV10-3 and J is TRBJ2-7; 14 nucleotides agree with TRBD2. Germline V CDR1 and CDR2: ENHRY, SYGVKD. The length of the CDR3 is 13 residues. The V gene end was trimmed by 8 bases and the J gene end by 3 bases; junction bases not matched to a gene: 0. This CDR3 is CAIGTSGGYEQYF. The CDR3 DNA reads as TGTGCCATCGGGACTAGCGGGGGCTACGAGCAGTACTTC.